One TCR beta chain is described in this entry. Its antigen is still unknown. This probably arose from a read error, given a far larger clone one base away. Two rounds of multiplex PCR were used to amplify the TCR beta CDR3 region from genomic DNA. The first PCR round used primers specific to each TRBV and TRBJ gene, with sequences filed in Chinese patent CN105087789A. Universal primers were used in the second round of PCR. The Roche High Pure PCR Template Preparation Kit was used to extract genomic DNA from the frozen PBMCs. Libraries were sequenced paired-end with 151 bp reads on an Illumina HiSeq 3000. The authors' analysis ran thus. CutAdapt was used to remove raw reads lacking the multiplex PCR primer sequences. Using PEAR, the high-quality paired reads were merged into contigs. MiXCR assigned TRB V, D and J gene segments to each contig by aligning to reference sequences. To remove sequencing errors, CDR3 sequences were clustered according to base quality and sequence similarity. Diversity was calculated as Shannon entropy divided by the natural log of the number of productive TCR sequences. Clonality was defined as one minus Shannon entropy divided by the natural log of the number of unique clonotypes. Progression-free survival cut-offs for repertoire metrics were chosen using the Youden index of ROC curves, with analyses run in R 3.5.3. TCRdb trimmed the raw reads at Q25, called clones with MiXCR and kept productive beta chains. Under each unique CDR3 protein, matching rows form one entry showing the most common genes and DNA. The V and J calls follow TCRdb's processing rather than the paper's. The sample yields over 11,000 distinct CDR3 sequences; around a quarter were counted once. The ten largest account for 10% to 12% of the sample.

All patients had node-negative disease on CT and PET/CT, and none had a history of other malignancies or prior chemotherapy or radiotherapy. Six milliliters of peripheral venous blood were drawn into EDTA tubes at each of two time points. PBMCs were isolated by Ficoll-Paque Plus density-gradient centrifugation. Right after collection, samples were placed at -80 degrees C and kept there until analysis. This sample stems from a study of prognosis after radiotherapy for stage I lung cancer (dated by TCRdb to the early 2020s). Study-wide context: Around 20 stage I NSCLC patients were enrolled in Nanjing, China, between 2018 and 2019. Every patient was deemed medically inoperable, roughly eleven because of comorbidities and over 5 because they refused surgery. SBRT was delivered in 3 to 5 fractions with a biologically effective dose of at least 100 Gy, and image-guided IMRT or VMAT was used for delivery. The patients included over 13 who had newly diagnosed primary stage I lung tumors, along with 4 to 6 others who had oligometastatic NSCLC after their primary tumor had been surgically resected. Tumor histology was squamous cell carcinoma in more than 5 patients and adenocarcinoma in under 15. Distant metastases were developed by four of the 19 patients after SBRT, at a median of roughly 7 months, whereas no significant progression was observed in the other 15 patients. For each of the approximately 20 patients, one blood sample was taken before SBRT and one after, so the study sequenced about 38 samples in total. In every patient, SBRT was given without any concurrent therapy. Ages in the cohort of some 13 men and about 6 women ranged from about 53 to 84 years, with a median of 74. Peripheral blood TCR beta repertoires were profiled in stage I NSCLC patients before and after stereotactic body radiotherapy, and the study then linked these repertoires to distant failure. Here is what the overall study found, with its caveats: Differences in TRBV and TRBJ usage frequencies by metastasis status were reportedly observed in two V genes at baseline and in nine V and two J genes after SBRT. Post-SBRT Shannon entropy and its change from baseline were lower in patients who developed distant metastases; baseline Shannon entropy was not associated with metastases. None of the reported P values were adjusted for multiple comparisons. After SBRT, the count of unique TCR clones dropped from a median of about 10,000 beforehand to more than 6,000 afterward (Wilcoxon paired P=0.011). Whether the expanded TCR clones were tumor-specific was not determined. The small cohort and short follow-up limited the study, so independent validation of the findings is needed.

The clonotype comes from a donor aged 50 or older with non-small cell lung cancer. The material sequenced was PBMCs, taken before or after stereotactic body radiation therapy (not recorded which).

The DNA reads as follows: TGTGCCAGCAGTGGCCGACAGGGGCGCACCGGGGAGCTGTTTTTT. Protein translation: CASSGRQGRTGELFF. The chain is encoded by TRBV6-6 joined to TRBJ2-2; 8 bases in between match TRBD1. V is cut back by 5 bases and J by 4 bases, with 6 bases in the junction unmatched. CDR1 and CDR2 are read off the germline V gene (reference sequence) as MNHNY and SVGAGI. There are 15 amino acids in the CDR3, from cysteine to phenylalanine inclusive. The only DNA kept is the CDR3, 45 bases in frame from the first base.